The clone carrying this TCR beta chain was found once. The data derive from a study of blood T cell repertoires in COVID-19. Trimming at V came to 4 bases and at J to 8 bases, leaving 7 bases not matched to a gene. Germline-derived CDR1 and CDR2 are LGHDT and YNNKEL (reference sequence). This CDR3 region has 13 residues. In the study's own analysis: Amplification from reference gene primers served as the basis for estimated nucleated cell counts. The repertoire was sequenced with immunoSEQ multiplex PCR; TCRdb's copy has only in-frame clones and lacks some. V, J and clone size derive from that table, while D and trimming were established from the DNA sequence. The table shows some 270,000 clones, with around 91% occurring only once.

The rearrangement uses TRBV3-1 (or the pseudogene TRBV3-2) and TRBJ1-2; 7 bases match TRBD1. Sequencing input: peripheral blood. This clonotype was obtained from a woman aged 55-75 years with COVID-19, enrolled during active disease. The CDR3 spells CASSPGQAWGYTF. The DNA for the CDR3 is TGTGCCAGCAGCCCAGGACAGGCATGGGGCTACACCTTC.